Shown below are 14 T cell receptor beta chains from a single sample sequenced in a study of chemoradiotherapy in HPV16-positive cancers. Produced via immunoSEQ multiplex PCR; TCRdb's table is partial and in-frame only. The table records over 10,000 clones, around 87% of them present only once. The sequences come from blood, collected from a patient who underwent chemoradiotherapy. The receptors were gathered from a human donor with HPV-associated anogenital cancer.

The chain combines TRBV7-9 with TRBJ1-2; no clear D. The V end lost 1 base, the J end lost 3 bases, and 6 bases lay between the germline ends. The CDR3 length is 13 residues. From germline, CDR1 is SEHNR and CDR2 FQNEAQ (reference sequence). CDR3: CASSLVGDYGYTF. For the CDR3, the DNA is TGTGCCAGCAGCTTAGTGGGTGACTATGGCTACACCTTC.

The DNA of the CDR3 is TGCGCCAGCAGCCAAGAGCGGCATGGGCCCTACAATGAGCAGTTCTTC. Its translation is CASSQERHGPYNEQFF. V usage is TRBV4-1 and J usage is TRBJ2-1; D is ambiguous. V lost 0 bases and J lost 2, with 11 bases in between. The germline V gene encodes CDR1 MGHRA and CDR2 YSYEKL. The CDR3 is 16 amino acids.

The V and J genes are TRBV27 and TRBJ1-2; no clear D gene. Per germline, CDR1 MNHEY and CDR2 SMNVEV (reference sequence). CDR3 size: 13 residues. The V gene lost 1 base and the J gene lost 3 bases, with 6 bases spanning the gap. CDR3 loop: CASSLWPDYGYTF. The CDR3 DNA follows: TGTGCCAGCAGTTTATGGCCAGACTATGGCTACACCTTC.

The rearrangement joins TRBV5-1 to TRBJ1-2, with D unclear. Trimming cost V 0 bases and J 6 bases, with 12 bases left between them. Germline V gives CDR1 SGHRS, CDR2 YFSETQ. This CDR3 has 14 amino acids. CDR3 coding DNA: TGCGCCAGCAGCTTGGAGCCGGGTAGAGATGGCTACACCTTC. Translating gives CASSLEPGRDGYTF.

The chain combines TRBV9 with TRBJ1-1; no clear D. The CDR3 length is 15 residues. V shed 0 bases and J shed 9 bases, with 18 bases lying between them. Germline assignment: CDR1 SGDLS and CDR2 YYNGEE. The CDR3: CASSVGEGAGSQAFF. In DNA, the CDR3 is TGTGCCAGCAGCGTAGGAGAGGGCGCGGGTTCACAAGCTTTCTTT.

The rearrangement links TRBV30 to TRBJ2-3, with 8 nucleotides matching TRBD1. The germline V gene encodes CDR1 GTSNPN and CDR2 SVGIG (reference sequence). The V and J ends lost 4 bases and 0 bases, in that order; junction bases with no gene match: 3. The CDR3 totals 14 residues. Here the CDR3 DNA reads TGTGCCTGGATAGGGGACAGGAGCACAGATACGCAGTATTTT. Translation: CAWIGDRSTDTQYF. The full variable domain, in which reference TRBV30 and TRBJ2-3 provide the parts outside the CDR3, is SQTIHQWPATLVQPVGSPLSLECTVEGTSNPNLYWYRQAAGRGLQLLFYSVGIGQISSEVPQNLSASRPQDRQFILSSKKLLLSDSGFYLCAWIGDRSTDTQYFGPGTRLTVL.

The rearrangement links TRBV9 to TRBJ1-2, with a tentative D call TRBD1 (5 bases). Germline loops: CDR1 SGDLS, CDR2 YYNGEE. The length of the CDR3 is 15 residues. V was pared by 4 bases and J by 4 bases, with 17 bases between. CDR3 residues: CASSPHQGPSYGYTF. CDR3 DNA: TGTGCCAGCAGCCCCCACCAGGGACCCTCCTATGGCTACACCTTC.

The chain employs TRBV18 and TRBJ2-7; 11 bases line up with TRBD1. CDR1 is KGHSH, CDR2 LQKENI, per germline. This CDR3 spans 15 amino acids. V dropped 5 bases and J dropped 3; count of bases not matched to a gene: 6. The CDR3 reads CASSVAGTGGYEQYF. The CDR3 DNA follows: TGTGCCAGCTCAGTGGCCGGGACAGGGGGCTACGAGCAGTACTTC.

The CDR3, as DNA: TGTGCCAGCAGTGAACGGGGTGGTGGTGGCTACACCTTC. This translates into CASSERGGGGYTF. The V and J genes are TRBV6-1 and TRBJ1-2; no reliable D call. The CDR3 sequence is 13 residues long. The V gene lost 2 bases and the J gene lost 7 bases, with 11 bases spanning the gap. Germline V CDR1 and CDR2: MNHNS, SASEGT.

This clone has only a few counts. The CDR3 sequence: CASSPGGRGRRGNQPQHF. In DNA, the CDR3 is TGCGCCAGCAGCCCGGGGGGGAGGGGCCGACGGGGCAATCAGCCCCAGCATTTT. The rearrangement uses TRBV5-1 and TRBJ1-5, with D possibly being TRBD1 (5 bases). This CDR3 comprises 18 residues. The germline V and J ends were trimmed by 4 bases and 2 bases, with 22 bases remaining between them. CDR1 is SGHRS, CDR2 YFSETQ, per germline.

The chain links TRBV4-1 to TRBJ1-5; the D is unclear. This CDR3 comprises 13 residues. Trimming removed 0 bases from V and 5 bases from J, with 5 bases in between. From germline, CDR1 is MGHRA and CDR2 YSYEKL. DNA of the CDR3: TGCGCCAGCAGCCAAGAGGGCCATCAGCCCCAGCATTTT. It specifies CASSQEGHQPQHF.

About this clone: Other DNA sequences in the sample encode the same CDR3. The chain employs TRBV19 and TRBJ1-6, with 7 bases identical to TRBD1. The CDR3 spans 14 residues. Germline CDR1 is LNHDA and CDR2 is SQIVND (reference sequence). The V and J ends lost 7 bases and 10 bases, in that order; junction bases with no gene match: 10. DNA of the CDR3: TGTGCCAGTAACCCCGGACAGGAGAGGTCACCCCTCCACTTT. As protein: CASNPGQERSPLHF. The full variable domain, its missing parts supplied by reference TRBV19 and TRBJ1-6, is DGGITQSPKYLFRKEGQNVTLSCEQNLNHDAMYWYRQDPGQGLRLIYYSQIVNDFQKGDIAEGYSVSREKKESFPLTVTSAQKNPTAFYLCASNPGQERSPLHFGNGTRLTVT.

V gene TRBV5-1 combines with J gene TRBJ1-1, with D possibly matching TRBD1 (6 bases). This CDR3 spans 15 amino acids. Trimming removed 2 bases from V and 2 bases from J, with 13 bases in between. Germline V gene data show CDR1 as SGHRS and CDR2 as YFSETQ. The DNA for the CDR3 is TGCGCCAGCAGCTTAGGGGGGGGCGACAACACTGAAGCTTTCTTT. As protein: CASSLGGGDNTEAFF.

This chain uses TRBV15 with TRBJ1-2, with TRBD1 identical over 9 bases. There are 14 residues in the CDR3. CDR1 LNHNV and CDR2 YYDKDF come from the germline V gene (reference sequence). J gave up 5 bases and V 8 bases, and 9 bases lay outside the gene matches. The CDR3 nucleotides read TGTGCCACCCTTAGCGACAGGGGGTATTATGGCTACACCTTC. It is translated as CATLSDRGYYGYTF.